Each of the 32 T cell receptor beta chains below was sequenced from the same sample in a study of OX40 agonist ivuxolimab in advanced cancers. Sequencing used immunoSEQ multiplex PCR; TCRdb keeps in-frame clones, though not all of them. The data contain tens of thousands of clones, approximately 90% of them singletons. The specimen comprised CD4+ or CD8+ T cells sorted from blood, sampled in a trial of the OX40 agonist ivuxolimab. These receptors were taken from an adult with an advanced solid tumor such as melanoma, head and neck, liver or kidney cancer.

The rearrangement links TRBV2 to TRBJ2-5; D is unresolved. Germline V CDR1 and CDR2: SNHLY, FYNNEI. The ends were cut back, 5 bases at V and 4 bases at J, with 17 bases in the middle. This CDR3 region has 15 residues. CDR3 DNA sequence: TGTGCCAGCAGTCCTCCGTTAGCCCAAGCAGAGACCCAGTACTTC. This codes for CASSPPLAQAETQYF. Filled out from reference TRBV2 and TRBJ2-5, the complete variable domain reads EPEVTQTPSHQVTQMGQEVILRCVPISNHLYFYWYRQILGQKVEFLVSFYNNEISEKSEIFDDQFSVERPDGSNFTLKIRSTKLEDSAMYFCASSPPLAQAETQYFGPGTRLLVL.

In this sample, this clone turned up a few times. V is TRBV30 and J is TRBJ1-2, with a weak D call TRBD1 (5 bases). Germline assignment: CDR1 GTSNPN and CDR2 SVGIG (reference sequence). The CDR3 runs 11 residues. With 7 bases removed from V and 8 bases from J, the gap between germline ends came to 14 bases. As DNA, the CDR3 is TGTGCCTTTGTTCGGGGGTACGGCTACACCTTC. Translation gives CAFVRGYGYTF.

In this sample, this clone turned up once. The chain recombines TRBV4-1 with TRBJ2-2; 14 nucleotides agree with TRBD2. CDR1 and CDR2 from the germline V gene are MGHRA and YSYEKL. V lost 2 bases and J lost 4; bases outside the gene matches: 6. CDR3 length: 18 residues. The CDR3 region has the DNA TGCGCCAGCAGCCAAAGACTAGCGGGAGGGCCGGGCACCGGGGAGCTGTTTTTT. This gives the protein CASSQRLAGGPGTGELFF.

Only one count was recorded for this clone. The rearrangement uses TRBV5-1 and TRBJ2-5, with unresolved D. The CDR3 is 14 residues long. Germline assignment: CDR1 SGHRS and CDR2 YFSETQ. Trimming took 0 bases from V and 1 from J, leaving 7 bases between them. CDR3 amino acids: CASSLEGFQETQYF. The CDR3 DNA is TGCGCCAGCAGCTTGGAGGGCTTCCAAGAGACCCAGTACTTC.

This chain connects TRBV6-5 to TRBJ2-7; 7 bases align to TRBD1. The CDR3 covers 13 residues. Germline V gene data show CDR1 as MNHEY and CDR2 as SVGAGI. V lost 2 bases and J lost 5; bases outside the gene matches: 3. The CDR3 sequence is CASSYRQGDEQYF. The CDR3, as DNA: TGTGCCAGCAGTTACCGACAGGGAGACGAGCAGTACTTC.

V usage is TRBV27 and J usage is TRBJ2-7; D not certain. The V and J ends lost 6 bases and 2 bases respectively, with 17 bases between them. The germline V gene has CDR1 MNHEY and CDR2 SMNVEV (reference sequence). The CDR3 consists of 15 residues. The chain's CDR3 is CASSQLVHRPYEQYF. CDR3 in DNA: TGTGCCAGCAGCCAATTGGTTCATCGGCCCTACGAGCAGTACTTC.

CDR3 in DNA: TGTGCCAGCAGTGATGGACAGCTCTCTGGAAACACCATATATTTT. As protein: CASSDGQLSGNTIYF. This chain uses TRBV2 with TRBJ1-3; TRBD1 is a possible D gene (6 bases). Trimming pared 3 bases from V and 0 bases from J, leaving 9 bases between. The CDR3 is made up of 15 amino acids. The germline V gene encodes CDR1 SNHLY and CDR2 FYNNEI. Full variable domain (missing parts from reference TRBV2 and TRBJ1-3): EPEVTQTPSHQVTQMGQEVILRCVPISNHLYFYWYRQILGQKVEFLVSFYNNEISEKSEIFDDQFSVERPDGSNFTLKIRSTKLEDSAMYFCASSDGQLSGNTIYFGEGSWLTVV.

V is TRBV5-1 and J is TRBJ2-3; 7 bases agree with TRBD2. Germline CDR1 reads SGHRS; CDR2 reads YFSETQ. This CDR3 is 23 amino acids long. V dropped 1 base and J dropped 8; count of bases not matched to a gene: 34. CDR3 sequence: CASSLLDTSEIQNAPYQIGTQYF. In nucleotides, the CDR3 is TGCGCCAGCAGCTTGCTTGACACTAGCGAGATACAGAACGCCCCCTACCAAATAGGTACGCAGTATTTT.

V gene TRBV29-1 combines with J gene TRBJ2-1, with TRBD2 matching 7 bases. The trim removed 5 bases at V and 6 bases at J, leaving 7 bases unmatched. Germline assignment: CDR1 SQVTM and CDR2 ANQGSEA. The CDR3 is 13 residues long. The CDR3 spells CSVSGTISNEQFF. The CDR3 bases are TGCAGCGTTTCCGGGACTATATCCAATGAGCAGTTCTTC.

The chain joins TRBV5-1 to TRBJ2-6; TRBD2 aligns across 11 bases. CDR1 and CDR2 (germline): SGHRS, YFSETQ. Germline trimming cut 4 bases from V and 0 bases from J; bases unmatched to any gene: 6. The CDR3 is made up of 18 amino acids. DNA for the CDR3: TGCGCCAGCAGCCCGCGGACTAGCGGGTTCTCTGGGGCCAACGTCCTGACTTTC. Its translation: CASSPRTSGFSGANVLTF.

This rearrangement joins TRBV27 to TRBJ1-2; tentative D call: TRBD1 (6 bases). The CDR3 covers 14 residues. Germline lookup yields CDR1 MNHEY and CDR2 SMNVEV (reference sequence). Trimming pared 10 bases from V and 1 base from J, leaving 16 bases between. Here the CDR3 reads CATATGTYNYGYTF. CDR3 coding DNA: TGTGCCACCGCAACAGGGACTTATAACTATGGCTACACCTTC.

This chain uses TRBV6-5 with TRBJ1-3; D gene unclear. Trimming stripped 0 bases from V and 4 bases from J, with 4 bases between. The germline V gene has CDR1 MNHEY and CDR2 SVGAGI. CDR3 size: 13 residues. CDR3 in DNA: TGTGCCAGCAGTTACTCAGAGGGAAACACCATATATTTT. This sequence encodes CASSYSEGNTIYF.

This chain connects TRBV29-1 to TRBJ1-1, with D unclear. Germline-derived CDR1 and CDR2 are SQVTM and ANQGSEA. This CDR3 region has 10 residues. The V and J ends lost 6 bases and 7 bases respectively, with 9 bases between them. The CDR3 nucleotides read TGCAGCGTGAGTCTTGTTGAAGCTTTCTTT. Translating it yields CSVSLVEAFF.

The chain is built from TRBV5-1 and TRBJ2-2, with 16 nucleotides matching TRBD2. The CDR3 loop spans 19 amino acids. Germline V gene sequence: CDR1 SGHRS, CDR2 YFSETQ. V shed 3 bases and J 0 bases; nucleotides not matched to a gene: 5. The CDR3 loop reads CASSSGLAGGPPNTGELFF. The CDR3, as DNA: TGCGCCAGCAGCTCGGGACTAGCGGGAGGGCCACCGAACACCGGGGAGCTGTTTTTT.

The CDR3 region has the DNA TGTGCCAGCAGGCCCATGGGGAACACTGAAGCTTTCTTT. This encodes CASRPMGNTEAFF. The genes are TRBV6-1 and TRBJ1-1; D call uncertain. V was shortened by 6 bases and J by 1 base, with 9 bases between the two germline ends. The germline V gene encodes CDR1 MNHNS and CDR2 SASEGT. The CDR3 contains 13 residues.

This chain joins TRBV11-2 and TRBJ2-7, with D unclear. Germline V CDR1 and CDR2: SGHAT, FQNNGV. The ends were cut back, 1 base at V and 0 bases at J, with 10 bases in the middle. This CDR3 has 15 amino acids. The CDR3 loop is CASSLVSLSSYEQYF. The CDR3 nucleotides read TGTGCCAGCAGCTTAGTGTCACTAAGCTCCTACGAGCAGTACTTC.

This chain uses TRBV11-3 with TRBJ2-6; TRBD1 matches 12 bases. This CDR3 is 17 amino acids long. V was pared by 7 bases and J by 3 bases, with 7 bases of the junction left unmatched. Germline V CDR1 and CDR2: SGHNT, YENEEA. The CDR3 loop reads CASTPGQGAFGANVLTF. DNA for the CDR3: TGTGCCAGCACTCCGGGACAGGGGGCCTTTGGGGCCAACGTCCTGACTTTC. Full variable domain (missing parts from reference TRBV11-3 and TRBJ2-6): EAGVVQSPRYKIIEKKQPVAFWCNPISGHNTLYWYLQNLGQGPELLIRYENEEAVDDSQLPKDRFSAERLKGVDSTLKIQPAELGDSAVYLCASTPGQGAFGANVLTFGAGSRLTVL.

This chain uses TRBV7-9 with TRBJ1-1; no firm D call. The V end was cut by 1 base, the J end by 11 bases, with 20 bases between. The germline V gene has CDR1 SEHNR and CDR2 FQNEAQ (reference sequence). The length of the CDR3 is 15 residues. The CDR3 sequence: CASSLGALERMLAFF. The CDR3 bases are TGTGCCAGCAGCTTAGGGGCGCTGGAGAGAATGCTGGCTTTCTTT.

The rearrangement links TRBV6-1 to TRBJ2-1, with 13 bases fitting TRBD2. The trim removed 4 bases at V and 8 bases at J, leaving 8 bases unmatched. Germline loops: CDR1 MNHNS, CDR2 SASEGT. CDR3 length equals 16 residues. Written as DNA, the CDR3 is TGTGCCAGCAGTGGGACTAGCGGGAGAGGGGGATATGAGCAGTTCTTC. Residues: CASSGTSGRGGYEQFF.

The chain uses TRBV19 and TRBJ2-1, with D unclear. The CDR3 loop spans 12 amino acids. The germline V and J ends were trimmed by 5 bases and 7 bases, with 9 bases remaining between them. Germline assignment: CDR1 LNHDA and CDR2 SQIVND (reference sequence). This chain's CDR3 is CASSAARNEQFF. In DNA form, the CDR3 reads TGTGCCAGTAGTGCCGCGAGAAATGAGCAGTTCTTC.

A few counts support this clone. The chain has TRBV19 and TRBJ1-2; a possible D gene is TRBD1 (6 bases). The germline CDR1 and CDR2 sequences are LNHDA and SQIVND (reference sequence). V was clipped by 6 bases and J by 6 bases, with 11 bases between them. This CDR3 contains 12 residues. CDR3 bases: TGTGCCAGTAGGACAGGACTCAATGGCTACACCTTC. Translated, it gives CASRTGLNGYTF.

The V and J genes are TRBV5-1 and TRBJ2-2, with D maybe TRBD1 (6 bases). The CDR3 extends over 14 amino acids. The germline CDR1 and CDR2 sequences are SGHRS and YFSETQ. Between the trimmed V and J ends, which lost 1 base and 8 bases, there was a span of 12 bases. The CDR3 sequence: CASSLSTGTGELFF. The CDR3 region has the DNA TGCGCCAGCAGCTTGTCAACCGGGACAGGGGAGCTGTTTTTT.

In DNA form, the CDR3 reads TGTGCCAGCTCACCGGTCGGCGGGACAGGCCAAGAGACCCAGTACTTC. The encoded protein is CASSPVGGTGQETQYF. The chain carries TRBV18 and TRBJ2-5; 8 bases are shared with TRBD1. The length of the CDR3 is 16 residues. Germline assignment: CDR1 KGHSH and CDR2 LQKENI. J was trimmed by 1 base and V by 3 bases; bases with no gene match: 7. Full variable domain (remainder filled in from reference TRBV18 and TRBJ2-5): NAGVMQNPRHLVRRRGQEARLRCSPMKGHSHVYWYRQLPEEGLKFMVYLQKENIIDESGMPKERFSAEFPKEGPSILRIQQVVRGDSAAYFCASSPVGGTGQETQYFGPGTRLLVL.

A single count supports this clone. The rearrangement links TRBV10-3 to TRBJ2-3; a weak D match, TRBD2 (5 bases). Germline V gene lookup returns CDR1 ENHRY and CDR2 SYGVKD. There are 16 residues in the CDR3. Trimming shortened V by 4 bases and J by 0 bases, and 14 bases separated the two germline ends. CDR3 in DNA: TGTGCCATCAGTGTTGTTAGCGCCTCTAGCACAGATACGCAGTATTTT. Protein product: CAISVVSASSTDTQYF.

The CDR3 nucleotides are TGTGCCAGCAGCTTAGCGGTGACAGGGGGGGAGACCCAGTACTTC. The encoded protein is CASSLAVTGGETQYF. The chain has TRBV7-9 and TRBJ2-5, with 9 bases aligning to TRBD1. In germline, CDR1 is SEHNR, CDR2 FQNEAQ (reference sequence). The V segment lost 0 bases and the J segment 5 bases; nucleotides outside the gene matches: 4. This CDR3 has 15 residues.

The rearrangement uses TRBV30 and TRBJ1-2; D remains unclear. CDR1 GTSNPN and CDR2 SVGIG come from the germline V gene (reference sequence). The CDR3 consists of 12 residues. Trimming cost V 3 bases and J 0 bases, with 5 bases left between them. CDR3 sequence (DNA): TGTGCCTGGAGCACGACTAACTATGGCTACACCTTC. It specifies CAWSTTNYGYTF.

This chain connects TRBV5-1 to TRBJ2-1; 11 bases agree with TRBD2. Germline V gives CDR1 SGHRS, CDR2 YFSETQ. V shed 1 base, J shed 6 bases, and the junction held 9 bases outside the gene matches. The CDR3 sequence is 17 residues long. CDR3 protein: CASSLFLAGGSANEQFF. The CDR3 nucleotides are TGCGCCAGCAGCTTGTTCCTAGCGGGAGGATCGGCCAATGAGCAGTTCTTC.

This chain joins TRBV9 and TRBJ2-5, with D possibly being TRBD2 (6 bases). V lost 0 bases and J lost 2, with 11 bases in between. The CDR3 is 15 amino acids. CDR1 is SGDLS and CDR2 is YYNGEE in the germline V gene. The CDR3 bases are TGTGCCAGCAGCGTAGTGGTCGGGGGACAAGAGACCCAGTACTTC. Its protein product is CASSVVVGGQETQYF.

With respect to this clone: The same CDR3 arises from other DNA sequences in this sample as well. This rearrangement joins TRBV18 to TRBJ2-7; tentative D call: TRBD2 (6 bases). The CDR3 consists of 16 residues. Germline V gene data show CDR1 as KGHSH and CDR2 as LQKENI. Deletions cut 5 bases from V and 0 bases from J, with 17 bases between. The CDR3 region has the DNA TGTGCCAGCTCAGGACAAGAGGCGGGGCCCTCCTACGAGCAGTACTTC. This encodes CASSGQEAGPSYEQYF.

V is TRBV28 and J is TRBJ1-5; D is perhaps TRBD1 (5 bases). Trimming removed 3 bases at V and 5 bases at J, with 11 bases between. The CDR3 sequence is 14 residues long. Per germline, CDR1 MDHEN and CDR2 SYDVKM. CDR3 in DNA: TGTGCCAGCAGTTTCTTTCGGGGGGATCAGCCCCAGCATTTT. Protein: CASSFFRGDQPQHF.

This chain uses TRBV18 with TRBJ2-7, with TRBD1 matching 11 bases. The CDR3 consists of 15 residues. In germline, CDR1 is KGHSH, CDR2 LQKENI. With 4 bases clipped from V and 3 bases from J, the junction kept 5 bases outside the gene matches. CDR3 sequence: CASSQPGQGGYEQYF. CDR3 nucleotide sequence: TGTGCCAGCTCACAGCCGGGACAGGGGGGCTACGAGCAGTACTTC.

The CDR3 coding sequence is TGCAGCGTTGATACCGCGACAGGGTATTACCGAGATGAGCAGTTCTTC. This sequence encodes CSVDTATGYYRDEQFF. The V call is TRBV29-1, the J call TRBJ2-1; 7 nucleotides agree with TRBD1. V dropped 3 bases and J dropped 8; count of bases not matched to a gene: 16. The V gene's germline CDR1 is SQVTM and CDR2 ANQGSEA. There are 16 residues in the CDR3.